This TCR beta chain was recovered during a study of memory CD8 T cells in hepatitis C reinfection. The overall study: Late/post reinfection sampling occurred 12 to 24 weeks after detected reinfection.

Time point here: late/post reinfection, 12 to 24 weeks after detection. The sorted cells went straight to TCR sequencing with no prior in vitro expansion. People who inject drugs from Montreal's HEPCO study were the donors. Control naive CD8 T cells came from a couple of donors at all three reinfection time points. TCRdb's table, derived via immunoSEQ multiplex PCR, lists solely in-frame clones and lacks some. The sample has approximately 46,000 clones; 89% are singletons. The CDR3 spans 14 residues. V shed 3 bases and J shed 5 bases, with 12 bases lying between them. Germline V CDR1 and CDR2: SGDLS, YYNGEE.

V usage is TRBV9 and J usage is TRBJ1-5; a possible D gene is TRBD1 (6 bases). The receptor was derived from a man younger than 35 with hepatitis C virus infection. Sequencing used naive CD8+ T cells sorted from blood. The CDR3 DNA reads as TGTGCCAGCAGCGAGGGGGGGGAAGATCAGCCCCAGCATTTT. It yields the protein CASSEGGEDQPQHF.